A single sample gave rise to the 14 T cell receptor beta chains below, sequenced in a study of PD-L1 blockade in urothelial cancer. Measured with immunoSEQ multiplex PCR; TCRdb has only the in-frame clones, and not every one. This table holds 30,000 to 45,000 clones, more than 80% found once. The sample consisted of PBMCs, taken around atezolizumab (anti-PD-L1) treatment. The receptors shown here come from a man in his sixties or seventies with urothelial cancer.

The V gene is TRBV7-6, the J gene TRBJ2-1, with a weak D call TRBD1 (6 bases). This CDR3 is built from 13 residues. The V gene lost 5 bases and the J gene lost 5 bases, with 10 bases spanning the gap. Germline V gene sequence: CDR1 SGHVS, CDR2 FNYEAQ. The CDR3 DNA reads TGTGCCAGCAGCCATTCAGGGGACAATGAGCAGTTCTTC. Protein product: CASSHSGDNEQFF.

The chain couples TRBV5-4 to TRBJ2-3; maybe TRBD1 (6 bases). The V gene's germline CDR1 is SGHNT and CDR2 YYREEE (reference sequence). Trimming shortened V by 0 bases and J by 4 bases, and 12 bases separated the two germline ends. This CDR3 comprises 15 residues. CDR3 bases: TGTGCCAGCAGCTTGGGGGCAGGGGAGTCAGATACGCAGTATTTT. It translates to CASSLGAGESDTQYF.

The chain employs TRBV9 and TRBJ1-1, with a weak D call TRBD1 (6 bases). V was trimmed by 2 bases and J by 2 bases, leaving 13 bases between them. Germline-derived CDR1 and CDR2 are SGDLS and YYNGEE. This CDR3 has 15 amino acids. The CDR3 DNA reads TGTGCCAGCAGCGTCCTACAGGGATCTAACACTGAAGCTTTCTTT. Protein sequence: CASSVLQGSNTEAFF. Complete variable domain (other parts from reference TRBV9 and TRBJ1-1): DSGVTQTPKHLITATGQRVTLRCSPRSGDLSVYWYQQSLDQGLQFLIQYYNGEERAKGNILERFSAQQFPDLHSELNLSSLELGDSALYFCASSVLQGSNTEAFFGQGTRLTVV.

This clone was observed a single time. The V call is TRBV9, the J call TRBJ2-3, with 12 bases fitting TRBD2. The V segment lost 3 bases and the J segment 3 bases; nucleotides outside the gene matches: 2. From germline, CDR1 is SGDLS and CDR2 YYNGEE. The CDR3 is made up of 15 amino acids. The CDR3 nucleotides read TGTGCCAGCAGCGGGACTAGCGGGACTACAGATACGCAGTATTTT. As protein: CASSGTSGTTDTQYF.

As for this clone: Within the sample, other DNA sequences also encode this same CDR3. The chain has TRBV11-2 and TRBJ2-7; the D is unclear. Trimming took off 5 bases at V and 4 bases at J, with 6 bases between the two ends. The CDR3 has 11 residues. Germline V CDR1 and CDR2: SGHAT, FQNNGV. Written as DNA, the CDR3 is TGTGCCAGCAGCCCGCTATACGAGCAGTACTTC. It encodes CASSPLYEQYF.

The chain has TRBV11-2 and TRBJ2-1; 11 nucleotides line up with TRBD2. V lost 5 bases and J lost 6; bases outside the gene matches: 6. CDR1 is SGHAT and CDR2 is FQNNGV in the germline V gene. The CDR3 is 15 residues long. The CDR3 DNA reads TGTGCCAGCAGCGAACAACTAGCGGGAGCCAATGAGCAGTTCTTC. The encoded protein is CASSEQLAGANEQFF.

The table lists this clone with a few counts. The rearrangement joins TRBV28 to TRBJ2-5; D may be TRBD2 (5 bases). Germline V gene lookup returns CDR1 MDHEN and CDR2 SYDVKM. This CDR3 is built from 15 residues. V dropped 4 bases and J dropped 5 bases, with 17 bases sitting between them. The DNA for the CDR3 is TGTGCCAGCAGTTCCCCCCCTATGGGCGGGGAGACCCAGTACTTC. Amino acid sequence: CASSSPPMGGETQYF.

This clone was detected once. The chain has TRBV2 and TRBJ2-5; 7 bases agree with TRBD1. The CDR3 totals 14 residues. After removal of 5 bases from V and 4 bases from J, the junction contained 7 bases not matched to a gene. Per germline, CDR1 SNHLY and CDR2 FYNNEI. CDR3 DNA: TGTGCCAGCAGTAGAACAGGGGTGGGAGAGACCCAGTACTTC. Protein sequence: CASSRTGVGETQYF.

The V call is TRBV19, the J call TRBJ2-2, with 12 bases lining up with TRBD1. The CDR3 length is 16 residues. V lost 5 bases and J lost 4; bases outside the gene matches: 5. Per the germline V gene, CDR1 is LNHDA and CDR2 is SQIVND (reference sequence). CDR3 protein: CASSGDRGRVTGELFF. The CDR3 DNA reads TGTGCCAGTAGTGGGGACAGGGGGCGAGTCACCGGGGAGCTGTTTTTT.

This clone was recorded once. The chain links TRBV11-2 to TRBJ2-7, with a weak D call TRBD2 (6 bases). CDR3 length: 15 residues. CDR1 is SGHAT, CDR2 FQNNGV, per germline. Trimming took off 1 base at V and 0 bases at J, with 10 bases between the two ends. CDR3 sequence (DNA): TGTGCCAGCAGCTTAGGGGAGGTTAGCTCCTACGAGCAGTACTTC. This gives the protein CASSLGEVSSYEQYF. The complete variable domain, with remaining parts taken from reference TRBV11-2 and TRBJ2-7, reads EAGVAQSPRYKIIEKRQSVAFWCNPISGHATLYWYQQILGQGPKLLIQFQNNGVVDDSQLPKDRFSAERLKGVDSTLKIQPAKLEDSAVYLCASSLGEVSSYEQYFGPGTRLTVT.

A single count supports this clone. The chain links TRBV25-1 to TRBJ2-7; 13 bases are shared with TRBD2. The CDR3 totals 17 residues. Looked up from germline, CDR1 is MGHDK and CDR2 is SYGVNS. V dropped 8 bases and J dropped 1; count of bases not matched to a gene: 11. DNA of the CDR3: TGTGCCAGCGGTCACCCCACGGGACTAGCGGGATCCTACGAGCAGTACTTC. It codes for CASGHPTGLAGSYEQYF.

The chain's CDR3 is CASSQEVAGGLTGELFF. The CDR3 bases are TGCGCCAGCAGCCAAGAAGTAGCGGGAGGCCTCACCGGGGAGCTGTTTTTT. The chain has TRBV4-1 and TRBJ2-2, with 10 bases matching TRBD2. The CDR3 is 17 amino acids. With 0 bases clipped from V and 4 bases from J, the junction kept 5 bases outside the gene matches. Germline V CDR1 and CDR2: MGHRA, YSYEKL.

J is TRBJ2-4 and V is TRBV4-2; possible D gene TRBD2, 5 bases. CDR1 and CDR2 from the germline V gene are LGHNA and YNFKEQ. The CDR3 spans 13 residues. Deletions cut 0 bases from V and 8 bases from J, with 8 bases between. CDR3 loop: CASSQDFGDIQYF. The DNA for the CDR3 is TGTGCCAGCAGCCAAGACTTCGGGGACATTCAGTACTTC.

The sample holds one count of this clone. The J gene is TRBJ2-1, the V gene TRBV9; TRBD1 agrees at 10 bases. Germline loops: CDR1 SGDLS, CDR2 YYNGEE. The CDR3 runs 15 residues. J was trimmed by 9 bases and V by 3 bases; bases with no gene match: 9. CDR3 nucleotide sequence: TGTGCCAGCAGCGCGGAGGGACAGGGGTACCGTGAGCAGTTCTTC. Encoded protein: CASSAEGQGYREQFF.